A single sample gave rise to the 10 T cell receptor beta chains below, sequenced in a study of vaccination and CD4 T cells after COVID-19. Treatment in this sample: roughly ten-day PBMC culture with coronavirus spike peptide pools or control peptides (ViraFEST assay). Gathering of the CD4+ T cells, from the unexposed donor, took place before the COVID-19 pandemic (2011-2018). The antigens for these receptors are not known. Sequence data for DNA of cultured CD4+ T cells were generated by the Oncomine TCR Beta short-read assay. In this case, cultured CD4+ T cells provided the extracted genomic DNA. TCRdb processed the PCR reads anew with MiXCR; each CDR3 protein has one entry. The sample has roughly 10,000 distinct CDR3 sequences, around 28% seen once. The sample consisted of CD4+ T cells from blood, cultured in vitro. The receptors shown here come from a human donor in good health.

In its sample, this clonotype was seen once. V usage is TRBV23-1 and J usage is TRBJ2-7; D is unclear. TRBV23-1 is known as an ORF, though its function is uncertain. CDR3 length equals 15 residues. Trimming removed 0 bases at V and 5 bases at J, with 14 bases between. Here the CDR3 DNA reads TGCGCCAGCAGTCAATCGCACAGCGAAGTGGACGAGCAGTACTTC. Protein sequence: CASSQSHSEVDEQYF.

This clonotype appeared a few times. This rearrangement joins TRBV7-9 to TRBJ2-3, with D possibly TRBD2 on 5 matching bases. The CDR3 runs 15 residues. Germline assignment: CDR1 SEHNR and CDR2 FQNEAQ (reference sequence). Deletions cut 0 bases from V and 0 bases from J, with 7 bases between. The CDR3 DNA follows: TGTGCCAGCAGCTTAGCTTGGGAGAGCACAGATACGCAGTATTTT. It specifies CASSLAWESTDTQYF.

V is TRBV7-9 and J is TRBJ2-1; D ambiguous. CDR1 SEHNR and CDR2 FQNEAQ come from the germline V gene (reference sequence). V was shortened by 2 bases and J by 4 bases, with 12 bases between the two germline ends. The CDR3 length is 15 residues. The CDR3 loop is CASSLRTGFYNEQFF. The CDR3 region has the DNA TGTGCCAGCAGCTTAAGGACGGGCTTTTACAATGAGCAGTTCTTC.

V is TRBV5-4 and J is TRBJ2-3, with 15 nucleotides matching TRBD2. This CDR3 spans 17 amino acids. The V segment lost 4 bases and the J segment 2 bases; nucleotides outside the gene matches: 5. Looked up from germline, CDR1 is SGHNT and CDR2 is YYREEE (reference sequence). CDR3 loop: CASSPGTSGRNTDTQYF. The CDR3, as DNA: TGTGCCAGCAGCCCCGGGACTAGCGGGAGGAACACAGATACGCAGTATTTT.

This clonotype was observed a few times. The chain is built from TRBV6-1 and TRBJ2-3; 7 nucleotides align to TRBD2. The CDR3 is made up of 16 amino acids. The junction had 16 bases not matched to a gene; V was cut back by 6 bases and J by 7 bases. Germline assignment: CDR1 MNHNS and CDR2 SASEGT. CDR3 sequence: CASSNRLAEGKNTQYF. CDR3 DNA sequence: TGTGCCAGCAGCAACAGGCTAGCGGAGGGGAAAAATACGCAGTATTTT.

This clonotype has a handful of counts. The J gene is TRBJ2-1, the V gene TRBV20-1; D gene uncertain. The CDR3 sequence is 13 residues long. Germline CDR1 and CDR2: DFQATT and SNEGSKA (reference sequence). The ends were cut back, 4 bases at V and 2 bases at J, with 9 bases in the middle. CDR3 loop: CSAISRAYNEQFF. The CDR3 DNA reads TGCAGTGCTATTAGTAGGGCCTACAATGAGCAGTTCTTC.

The chain carries TRBV7-3 and TRBJ2-6; no definite D call. Trimming pared 6 bases from V and 4 bases from J, leaving 13 bases between. The CDR3 has 15 residues. Germline CDR1 SGHTA, CDR2 FQGTGA. CDR3 nucleotide sequence: TGTGCCAGCAGAGTCTCCGCAGCGGGGGCCAACGTCCTGACTTTC. Amino acid sequence: CASRVSAAGANVLTF.

This clonotype was detected only a few times. In DNA form, the CDR3 reads TGTGCCAACCGATCTTTACTGTCGGGCAATCAGCCCCAGCATTTT. This sequence encodes CANRSLLSGNQPQHF. This chain connects TRBV9 to TRBJ1-5; D uncertain. V was pared by 9 bases and J by 2 bases, with 18 bases between. This CDR3 contains 15 residues. Germline CDR1 and CDR2: SGDLS and YYNGEE.

This clonotype was observed a few times. This sequence joins TRBV20-1 and TRBJ2-5; 9 nucleotides align to TRBD2. This CDR3 is 14 amino acids long. Germline V lookup: CDR1 DFQATT, CDR2 SNEGSKA (reference sequence). The V gene end was trimmed by 6 bases and the J gene end by 1 base; junction bases not matched to a gene: 6. The CDR3 nucleotides read TGCAGTGCACCGAGACTAGCGGCCCAAGAGACCCAGTACTTC. Translation gives CSAPRLAAQETQYF.

The chain joins TRBV7-9 to TRBJ2-3; no clear D. V lost 5 bases and J lost 2, with 11 bases in between. Germline CDR1 is SEHNR and CDR2 is FQNEAQ (reference sequence). This CDR3 is built from 14 residues. CDR3 sequence: CASSPEKYTDTQYF. The DNA of the CDR3 is TGTGCCAGCAGCCCCGAAAAATACACAGATACGCAGTATTTT.